These 21 T cell receptor beta chains came from one sample sequenced in a study of blood T cells in healthy people across ages (dated by TCRdb to about 2015). The library was built by means of 5' RACE. The listed sequencing device is Illumina HiSeq 2500. The second PCR ran for about 7 to 11 cycles and used a J-beta primer mix along with a sample-barcoded 5' primer. The public reads were reanalyzed by TCRdb: fastp trimming at Q25, MiXCR alignment, in-frame beta chains only. Merged by CDR3 protein, the rows form single entries marked with the most common genes and DNA. Counted in this sample were approximately 770,000 distinct CDR3 sequences; roughly 60% of them appeared once. The top ten clones comprise approximately 23% of the sample. Sequenced input: blood. The receptors stem from a man aged 25 to 40 in good health.

The V and J genes are TRBV5-1 and TRBJ1-5, with TRBD1 matching over 7 bases. Germline-derived CDR1 and CDR2 are SGHRS and YFSETQ. The CDR3 sequence is 18 residues long. Trimming cost V 0 bases and J 2 bases; bases outside gene matches: 11. The CDR3 sequence: CASSLEPPTGVGNQPQHF. CDR3 in DNA: TGCGCCAGCAGCTTGGAGCCTCCAACAGGGGTAGGCAATCAGCCCCAGCATTTT. The variable domain in full, with the rest retrieved from reference TRBV5-1 and TRBJ1-5, is KAGVTQTPRYLIKTRGQQVTLSCSPISGHRSVSWYQQTPGQGLQFLFEYFSETQRNKGNFPGRFSGRQFSNSRSEMNVSTLELGDSALYLCASSLEPPTGVGNQPQHFGDGTRLSIL.

This clonotype was observed a handful of times. This chain links TRBV20-1 with TRBJ1-2; the D is unclear. Germline loops: CDR1 DFQATT, CDR2 SNEGSKA (reference sequence). Trimming removed 1 base from V and 4 bases from J, with 10 bases in between. This CDR3 is 13 amino acids long. The CDR3 DNA sequence: TGCAGTGCTAGAGTACAGAGCCCCTATGGCTACACCTTC. Its protein product is CSARVQSPYGYTF.

This chain links TRBV3-1 with TRBJ2-7; 13 bases agree with TRBD2. The CDR3 is made up of 20 amino acids. The J segment lost 3 bases and the V segment lost 2 bases, leaving 16 bases of the junction unmatched. CDR1 and CDR2 (germline): LGHDT, YNNKEL (reference sequence). Written as DNA, the CDR3 is TGTGCCAGCAGCCAAACCGCGGGGAGGACTAGCGGGGGACCACTCTACGAGCAGTACTTC. The encoded protein is CASSQTAGRTSGGPLYEQYF.

The count of this clonotype is one. The rearrangement joins TRBV7-9 to TRBJ2-5, with D perhaps matching TRBD1 (6 bases). The CDR3 consists of 14 residues. Trimming removed 8 bases from V and 7 bases from J, with 20 bases in between. CDR1 is SEHNR and CDR2 is FQNEAQ in the germline V gene (reference sequence). The chain's CDR3 is CASLQTGTAATQYF. Here the CDR3 DNA reads TGTGCCAGCCTACAAACAGGGACGGCGGCGACCCAGTACTTC.

The V gene is TRBV29-1, the J gene TRBJ1-1; 8 bases map to TRBD1. In germline, CDR1 is SQVTM, CDR2 ANQGSEA. CDR3 length: 13 residues. Germline trimming cut 5 bases from V and 3 bases from J; bases unmatched to any gene: 5. The CDR3 here is CSVNRGDYTEAFF. The CDR3 bases are TGCAGCGTTAACAGGGGGGATTACACTGAAGCTTTCTTT.

V and J are TRBV20-1 and TRBJ2-3; the D call may be TRBD1 or TRBD2 (6 bases each). Trimming cost V 6 bases and J 4 bases, with 20 bases left between them. This CDR3 spans 15 amino acids. In germline, CDR1 is DFQATT, CDR2 SNEGSKA (reference sequence). CDR3 sequence: CSAPLGSGASDTQYF. CDR3 bases: TGCAGTGCCCCTCTAGGTTCGGGGGCATCAGATACGCAGTATTTT.

The chain has TRBV28 and TRBJ2-1; the D gene could be TRBD1 or TRBD2 (6 bases each). CDR3 size: 13 residues. CDR1 and CDR2 from the germline V gene are MDHEN and SYDVKM. V gave up 4 bases and J gave up 7 bases, with 11 bases separating them. DNA for the CDR3: TGTGCCAGCAGTTGGGAAGGGGGGAATGAGCAGTTCTTC. It codes for CASSWEGGNEQFF.

The rearrangement uses TRBV4-2 and TRBJ2-7, with no clear D. This CDR3 contains 13 residues. Germline V gene sequence: CDR1 LGHNA, CDR2 YNFKEQ. V lost 0 bases to trimming and J lost 5 bases, with 8 bases between them. In DNA form, the CDR3 reads TGTGCCAGCAGCCAAGATGGGAAAGACGAGCAGTACTTC. Its translation is CASSQDGKDEQYF.

The sample holds a few counts of this clonotype. This chain joins TRBV27 and TRBJ1-1; possible D gene TRBD1, 5 bases. Trimming left V 7 bases short and J 11 bases short, with 26 bases between. This CDR3 is built from 15 residues. Looked up from germline, CDR1 is MNHEY and CDR2 is SMNVEV (reference sequence). The CDR3 here is CASTSRVGPRSRAFF. The CDR3 bases are TGTGCCAGCACCTCTCGGGTGGGGCCCCGGAGCCGTGCTTTCTTT.

This clonotype was detected only a few times. The V and J genes are TRBV2 and TRBJ2-4, with 8 bases that match TRBD2. J lost 8 bases, V lost 8 bases, and 14 bases had no gene match. This CDR3 contains 15 residues. CDR1 SNHLY and CDR2 FYNNEI come from the germline V gene. CDR3 amino acids: CASEGMEGLGDIQYF. In nucleotides, the CDR3 is TGTGCCAGCGAAGGGATGGAGGGACTAGGAGACATTCAGTACTTC.

The chain carries TRBV15 and TRBJ2-1; no clear D gene. The germline V and J ends were trimmed by 2 bases and 9 bases, with 14 bases remaining between them. The germline V gene has CDR1 LNHNV and CDR2 YYDKDF (reference sequence). The CDR3 is 14 amino acids. The CDR3 loop is CATSRSDGRGEQFF. Here the CDR3 DNA reads TGTGCCACCAGCAGATCGGACGGTCGTGGTGAGCAGTTCTTC.

The chain recombines TRBV20-1 with TRBJ2-1, with 14 bases matching TRBD2. J was trimmed by 7 bases and V by 8 bases; bases with no gene match: 7. CDR1 DFQATT and CDR2 SNEGSKA come from the germline V gene (reference sequence). There are 14 residues in the CDR3. The CDR3 reads CSSSTSGRGNEQFF. The CDR3, as DNA: TGCAGTTCTTCGACTAGCGGGAGGGGGAATGAGCAGTTCTTC.

The chain recombines TRBV3-1 with TRBJ2-1; 13 nucleotides match TRBD2. The length of the CDR3 is 16 residues. CDR1 and CDR2 from the germline V gene are LGHDT and YNNKEL (reference sequence). With 4 bases clipped from V and 8 bases from J, the junction kept 8 bases outside the gene matches. The CDR3, as DNA: TGTGCCAGCAGCCCCATACTAGCGGGGGGGCTCGATGAGCAGTTCTTC. Translation: CASSPILAGGLDEQFF.

This clonotype was found many times. This chain uses TRBV18 with TRBJ2-1; D might be TRBD1 (6 bases). The CDR3 length is 15 residues. V shed 3 bases and J shed 1 base, with 10 bases lying between them. CDR1 is KGHSH and CDR2 is LQKENI in the germline V gene. CDR3 sequence (DNA): TGTGCCAGCTCACCGCCGGGACAATCCTACAATGAGCAGTTCTTC. Protein: CASSPPGQSYNEQFF.

The rearrangement joins TRBV5-1 to TRBJ2-3; perhaps TRBD2 as D (7 bases). The germline CDR1 and CDR2 sequences are SGHRS and YFSETQ. The CDR3 loop spans 17 amino acids. The V end lost 2 bases, the J end lost 0 bases, and 16 bases lay between the germline ends. The CDR3 protein is CASSFMRSGTSTDTQYF. The CDR3 nucleotides are TGCGCCAGCAGCTTTATGAGAAGCGGGACAAGCACAGATACGCAGTATTTT.

The chain uses TRBV12-3 or TRBV12-4 and TRBJ2-2; D remains ambiguous. The CDR3 has 13 amino acids. V was pared by 5 bases and J by 4 bases, with 8 bases between. The CDR3 spells CASSRSTTGELFF. CDR3 in DNA: TGTGCCAGCAGTCGATCAACCACCGGGGAGCTGTTTTTT.

In its sample, this clonotype was seen a few times. The chain carries TRBV12-3 or TRBV12-4 and TRBJ2-7, with D unresolved. The length of the CDR3 is 14 residues. Trimming pared 4 bases from V and 0 bases from J, leaving 10 bases between. The CDR3 region has the DNA TGTGCCAGCAGTTCCTCTCAAAACTCCTACGAGCAGTACTTC. It yields the protein CASSSSQNSYEQYF.

A few counts support this clonotype. The gene calls are TRBV7-8 and TRBJ1-2, with 8 bases aligning to TRBD1. CDR3 length: 13 amino acids. Germline CDR1 and CDR2: SGHVS and FQNEAQ. V was pared by 5 bases and J by 6 bases, with 5 bases of the junction left unmatched. CDR3 nucleotides: TGTGCCAGCAGCACCCGGACAGGGAATGGCTACACCTTC. It is translated as CASSTRTGNGYTF.

DNA of the CDR3: TGCAGTGCTAGGGAGGGGGCGGGATACGAGCAGTACTTC. This sequence encodes CSAREGAGYEQYF. The rearrangement links TRBV20-1 to TRBJ2-5; a weak D match, TRBD1 (7 bases). The J call is doubtful: the DNA matches TRBJ2-7 better. Germline CDR1 is DFQATT and CDR2 is SNEGSKA (reference sequence). The CDR3 has 13 residues.

This rearrangement joins TRBV25-1 to TRBJ2-2; D possibly corresponds to TRBD1 (6 bases). CDR3 size: 13 residues. The germline CDR1 and CDR2 sequences are MGHDK and SYGVNS. V lost 4 bases and J 8 bases, leaving 11 bases between the germline ends. The CDR3 loop reads CASSVGASGELFF. CDR3 bases: TGTGCCAGCAGTGTGGGGGCATCGGGGGAGCTGTTTTTT.

The rearrangement uses TRBV20-1 and TRBJ2-3, with D perhaps TRBD2 (6 bases). V was cut by 6 bases and J by 0 bases, with 16 bases left in between. From germline, CDR1 is DFQATT and CDR2 SNEGSKA (reference sequence). CDR3 size: 15 residues. CDR3 DNA sequence: TGCAGTGCCCCCGCCGGGACTCAAAGCACAGATACGCAGTATTTT. It is translated as CSAPAGTQSTDTQYF.